A selection of T cell receptor beta chains follows, all from one sample in a study of regulatory T cells in long-lasting Graves disease. TCRdb reprocessed the multiplex PCR reads via MiXCR and lists one record per CDR3 protein. The sample has fewer than 650,000 distinct CDR3 sequences, about 16% seen once. These sequences were also reported in another study, on T cells in Graves' hyperthyroidism and ophthalmopathy.

This material consisted of peripheral blood mononuclear cells (PBMCs), taken at new diagnosis, from a patient treated with antithyroid drugs. The receptors were sampled from a man younger than 35 with Graves disease. Each CDR3 is given with its conserved first and last residue. The order of the fields is V gene, D gene, clone size, J gene, CDR3 protein, CDR3 DNA. D genes are given only for firm matches. Size is omitted from some rows. Given values are once, few, many or a class for expanded clones.

v_gene: TRBV5-5
d_gene: NA
abundance: many
j_gene: TRBJ2-1
CDR3aa: CASSFRAGTSNEQFF
CDR3nt: TGTGCCAGCAGCTTTAGGGCGGGGACCTCGAATGAGCAGTTCTTC

v_gene: TRBV11-3
d_gene: TRBD1
abundance: many
j_gene: TRBJ2-5
CDR3aa: CASSLWTGQGVEETQYF
CDR3nt: TGTGCCAGCAGCCTCTGGACGGGACAGGGTGTTGAGGAGACCCAGTACTTC

v_gene: TRBV28
d_gene: NA
abundance: many
j_gene: TRBJ1-2
CDR3aa: CASSLGSNYGYTF
CDR3nt: TGTGCCAGCAGTTTGGGCAGCAACTATGGCTACACCTTC

v_gene: TRBV7-9
d_gene: TRBD2
abundance: NA
j_gene: TRBJ2-2
CDR3aa: CASSSSGRATGELFF
CDR3nt: TGTGCCAGCAGCTCCAGCGGGAGGGCGACCGGGGAGCTGTTTTTT

v_gene: TRBV19
d_gene: NA
abundance: NA
j_gene: TRBJ1-1
CDR3aa: CASRHNGGTEAFF
CDR3nt: TGTGCCAGTAGACACAACGGGGGCACTGAAGCTTTCTTT

v_gene: TRBV5-1
d_gene: TRBD1
abundance: NA
j_gene: TRBJ2-5
CDR3aa: CASSSVQGVETQYF
CDR3nt: TGCGCCAGCAGCTCGGTTCAGGGGGTGGAGACCCAGTACTTC

v_gene: TRBV6-1
d_gene: NA
abundance: few
j_gene: TRBJ1-2
CDR3aa: CASALTGQEGGYTF
CDR3nt: TGTGCCAGCGCCTTAACAGGGCAAGAAGGTGGCTACACCTTC

v_gene: TRBV5-1
d_gene: NA
abundance: many
j_gene: TRBJ1-1
CDR3aa: CASSWGRSNTEAFF
CDR3nt: TGCGCCAGCAGCTGGGGCAGGTCGAACACTGAAGCTTTCTTT

v_gene: TRBV19
d_gene: NA
abundance: few
j_gene: TRBJ2-7
CDR3aa: CASSSSGIYEQYF
CDR3nt: TGTGCCAGTAGTAGTTCTGGGATCTACGAGCAGTACTTC

v_gene: TRBV6-2/TRBV6-3
d_gene: NA
abundance: few
j_gene: TRBJ2-1
CDR3aa: CASTPGTTLYNEQFF
CDR3nt: TGTGCCAGCACTCCCGGGACCACTCTCTACAATGAGCAGTTCTTC

v_gene: TRBV7-3
d_gene: NA
abundance: many
j_gene: TRBJ2-1
CDR3aa: CASSLSVTDYHNEQFF
CDR3nt: TGTGCCAGCAGCTTAAGCGTAACGGACTATCACAATGAGCAGTTCTTC

v_gene: TRBV12-3/TRBV12-4
d_gene: NA
abundance: many
j_gene: TRBJ2-2
CDR3aa: CASSLALTATGELFF
CDR3nt: TGTGCCAGCAGTTTAGCGCTCACTGCCACCGGGGAGCTGTTTTTT

v_gene: TRBV3-1
d_gene: NA
abundance: few
j_gene: TRBJ2-3
CDR3aa: CASSPSGGRLTDTQYF
CDR3nt: TGTGCCAGCAGCCCGTCCGGGGGGCGGCTCACAGATACGCAGTATTTT

v_gene: TRBV6-9
d_gene: TRBD2
abundance: NA
j_gene: TRBJ2-1
CDR3aa: CASSLLAGEERNEQFF
CDR3nt: TGTGCCAGCAGTTTATTAGCGGGAGAAGAACGGAATGAGCAGTTCTTC

v_gene: TRBV2
d_gene: NA
abundance: NA
j_gene: TRBJ1-3
CDR3aa: CASEEGPGNTIYF
CDR3nt: TGTGCCTCCGAGGAGGGGCCGGGAAACACCATATATTTT

v_gene: TRBV20-1
d_gene: TRBD1
abundance: few
j_gene: TRBJ1-5
CDR3aa: CSARVPPGQGDNQPQHF
CDR3nt: TGCAGTGCTAGAGTTCCGCCGGGACAGGGGGACAATCAGCCCCAGCATTTT

v_gene: TRBV29-1
d_gene: TRBD2
abundance: NA
j_gene: TRBJ2-4
CDR3aa: CSVELAGGHNIQYF
CDR3nt: TGCAGCGTTGAACTAGCGGGAGGGCACAACATTCAGTACTTC

v_gene: TRBV29-1
d_gene: TRBD1
abundance: NA
j_gene: TRBJ2-5
CDR3aa: CSVARTGGETQYF
CDR3nt: TGCAGCGTTGCTCGGACAGGGGGAGAGACCCAGTACTTC

v_gene: TRBV28
d_gene: NA
abundance: many
j_gene: TRBJ2-7
CDR3aa: CASSLVGQSYEQYF
CDR3nt: TGTGCCAGCAGTTTAGTGGGACAATCCTACGAGCAGTACTTC

v_gene: TRBV6-2/TRBV6-3
d_gene: NA
abundance: many
j_gene: TRBJ2-7
CDR3aa: CASSYIGDSYEQYF
CDR3nt: TGTGCCAGCAGTTACATCGGGGACTCCTACGAGCAGTACTTC

v_gene: TRBV13
d_gene: NA
abundance: many
j_gene: TRBJ2-1
CDR3aa: CASSLSTFAPYNEQFF
CDR3nt: TGTGCCAGCAGCTTATCGACCTTCGCCCCCTACAATGAGCAGTTCTTC

v_gene: TRBV28
d_gene: NA
abundance: many
j_gene: TRBJ1-2
CDR3aa: CASTGPSYGYTF
CDR3nt: TGTGCCAGCACGGGCCCGTCCTATGGCTACACCTTC

v_gene: TRBV10-2
d_gene: TRBD1
abundance: NA
j_gene: TRBJ2-1
CDR3aa: CASNEDRGTHNEQFF
CDR3nt: TGCGCCAGCAATGAGGACAGGGGGACCCACAATGAGCAGTTCTTC

v_gene: TRBV12-3/TRBV12-4
d_gene: TRBD2
abundance: NA
j_gene: TRBJ2-7
CDR3aa: CASSGGTSGGSYEQYF
CDR3nt: TGTGCCAGCAGCGGGGGGACTAGCGGGGGGTCCTACGAGCAGTACTTC

v_gene: TRBV20-1
d_gene: TRBD2
abundance: many
j_gene: TRBJ2-7
CDR3aa: CSAKQGLAGGPGGSEQYF
CDR3nt: TGCAGTGCTAAACAGGGACTAGCGGGAGGTCCTGGGGGCTCCGAGCAGTACTTC

v_gene: TRBV12-3/TRBV12-4
d_gene: NA
abundance: many
j_gene: TRBJ2-1
CDR3aa: CASSFSSPAARSYNEQFF
CDR3nt: TGTGCCAGCAGTTTCTCTAGCCCTGCGGCTCGGTCCTACAATGAGCAGTTCTTC

v_gene: TRBV4-1
d_gene: TRBD1
abundance: NA
j_gene: TRBJ1-2
CDR3aa: CASSVRDSAYGYTF
CDR3nt: TGCGCCAGCAGCGTCCGGGACAGCGCCTATGGCTACACCTTC

v_gene: TRBV7-9
d_gene: NA
abundance: NA
j_gene: TRBJ2-1
CDR3aa: CASSSRQAVSYNEQFF
CDR3nt: TGTGCCAGCAGCTCCCGCCAAGCGGTCTCCTACAATGAGCAGTTCTTC

v_gene: TRBV6-1
d_gene: NA
abundance: NA
j_gene: TRBJ1-6
CDR3aa: CASSDGFTAPLHF
CDR3nt: TGTGCCAGCAGTGACGGTTTTACGGCACCCCTCCACTTT

v_gene: TRBV20-1
d_gene: TRBD2
abundance: many
j_gene: TRBJ2-7
CDR3aa: CSAQLTSGNYEQYF
CDR3nt: TGCAGTGCCCAGCTGACTAGCGGGAACTACGAGCAGTACTTC

v_gene: TRBV6-9
d_gene: NA
abundance: NA
j_gene: TRBJ1-2
CDR3aa: CASSSPGFTGGYTF
CDR3nt: TGTGCCAGCAGTTCACCAGGCTTCACCGGAGGCTACACCTTC

v_gene: TRBV6-5
d_gene: TRBD1
abundance: many
j_gene: TRBJ2-5
CDR3aa: CASSSMTGSETQYF
CDR3nt: TGTGCCAGCAGTTCGATGACAGGGTCAGAGACCCAGTACTTC

v_gene: TRBV5-1
d_gene: NA
abundance: many
j_gene: TRBJ1-6
CDR3aa: CASANDGGWHSPLHF
CDR3nt: TGCGCCAGCGCAAATGACGGGGGATGGCATTCACCCCTCCACTTT

v_gene: TRBV7-9
d_gene: TRBD2
abundance: many
j_gene: TRBJ2-3
CDR3aa: CASSPTSGGFDTQYF
CDR3nt: TGTGCCAGCAGCCCGACTAGCGGCGGGTTCGATACGCAGTATTTT

v_gene: TRBV28
d_gene: NA
abundance: many
j_gene: TRBJ1-2
CDR3aa: CASSSWGGSNYGYTF
CDR3nt: TGTGCCAGCAGCTCCTGGGGGGGATCAAACTATGGCTACACCTTC

v_gene: TRBV29-1
d_gene: NA
abundance: NA
j_gene: TRBJ2-7
CDR3aa: CSVVRDGRYEQYF
CDR3nt: TGCAGCGTGGTCAGGGACGGACGCTACGAGCAGTACTTC

v_gene: TRBV4-1
d_gene: NA
abundance: few
j_gene: TRBJ2-3
CDR3aa: CASSQDNRVTDTQYF
CDR3nt: TGCGCCAGCAGCCAAGATAATAGGGTAACAGATACGCAGTATTTT